This T cell receptor beta chain was identified in a study of T cell responses to AZD1222 COVID-19 vaccine. The study, taken as a whole, reports: Repertoires were obtained only post-peak T cell response. Variant regions that are unmutated are reportedly the target of nearly half of spike-specific TCRs. Spike-specific TCR breadth and depth both grew after two AZD1222 doses.

V was pared by 5 bases and J by 6 bases, with 12 bases between. The germline V gene has CDR1 SGHTA and CDR2 FQGTGA. The CDR3 sequence is 13 residues long. With respect to this clone: Its matching antigen is unknown.

Assay: immunoSEQ multiplex PCR; the TCRdb copy retains only in-frame clones and omits some. The table records about 100,000 clones, 86% of them present only once. The clonotype was recovered from an adult who received the MenACWY meningococcal vaccine as a control. Sequencing was performed on peripheral blood, taken 28 days after the second dose of the MenACWY control vaccine. The V and J genes are TRBV7-3 and TRBJ2-3; weak D call: TRBD1 (6 bases). The CDR3 is CASSTQGGDTQYF. The CDR3 nucleotides read TGTGCCAGCAGCACACAGGGTGGGGATACGCAGTATTTT.